The T cell receptor (beta chain) described here comes from a study of CD8 T cells in Susac syndrome. Study-wide results and caveats: The study conceded that relatively few individuals underwent its TCR sequencing and HLA analysis.

As concerns this clonotype: What it recognizes is unknown.

From blood CD8+ and CD4+ T cells, the TCR beta chain was sequenced. Healthy donors, matched for age and sex, constituted the control group. TEMRA cells were enriched by FACS, while CD8+ and CD4+ T cells were obtained through a negative isolation that was performed magnetically. This CDR3 is 14 amino acids long. V was cut by 5 bases and J by 8 bases, with 15 bases left in between. Germline V gene sequence: CDR1 SGHVS, CDR2 FNYEAQ. With random hexamers, 0.5 to 1 ug RNA was reverse transcribed. TCRdb re-called the immunoSEQ multiplex PCR reads with MiXCR, one entry per CDR3 protein. Here the sample spans about 200,000 distinct CDR3 sequences, over 85% being singletons.

This receptor was taken from a human donor in good health. The sample comprised CD4+ T cells from PBMCs. This chain uses TRBV7-6 with TRBJ1-4; D is uncertain. The CDR3 region is CASSQFPAVEKLFF. The CDR3 nucleotides read TGTGCCAGCAGCCAATTCCCCGCTGTAGAAAAACTGTTTTTT. Full variable domain (missing parts from reference TRBV7-6 and TRBJ1-4): GAGVSQSPRYKVTKRGQDVALRCDPISGHVSLYWYRQALGQGPEFLTYFNYEAQQDKSGLPNDRFSAERPEGSISTLTIQRTEQRDSAMYRCASSQFPAVEKLFFGSGTQLSVL.